This passage covers 18 T cell receptor beta chains from one sample sequenced in a study of cytomegalovirus exposure and HLA in healthy donors. Vbeta (60) and Jbeta (13) primers were used in the PCR. Clones were sequenced by immunoSEQ multiplex PCR, and TCRdb holds only the in-frame ones, with some missing. The sample carries 150,000 to 200,000 clones, about four fifths recorded once. Input material: PBMCs. The receptor set was obtained from a man aged 18 to 29 in good health and CMV-seronegative.

The chain recombines TRBV5-5 with TRBJ2-7; D not certain. Germline V gene data show CDR1 as SGHKS and CDR2 as YYEKEE (reference sequence). The length of the CDR3 is 15 residues. V lost 0 bases and J 2 bases, leaving 12 bases between the germline ends. The CDR3 DNA reads as TGTGCCAGCAGCTTGGTTGTAGCAACGACCTACGAGCAGTACTTC. Translating gives CASSLVVATTYEQYF.

The count of this clone is one. The chain joins TRBV5-1 to TRBJ2-3; tentative D call: TRBD2 (6 bases). This CDR3 has 14 residues. V lost 3 bases, J lost 4 bases, and 12 bases lay in between. The V gene's germline CDR1 is SGHRS and CDR2 YFSETQ. CDR3 DNA sequence: TGCGCCAGCAGCTCGGGAGATCGGGCAGATACGCAGTATTTT. Its translation is CASSSGDRADTQYF.

The chain links TRBV6-5 to TRBJ1-6, with 10 positions matching TRBD1. CDR3 size: 13 residues. V shed 10 bases, J shed 9 bases, and the junction held 6 bases outside the gene matches. Per germline, CDR1 MNHEY and CDR2 SVGAGI. CDR3 in amino acids: CAIQRDRGSPLHF. For the CDR3, the DNA is TGTGCCATACAAAGGGACAGGGGTTCACCCCTCCACTTT.

The chain is built from TRBV2 and TRBJ2-7, with D possibly matching TRBD1 (5 bases). Germline V CDR1 and CDR2: SNHLY, FYNNEI. CDR3 length: 12 residues. V lost 8 bases to trimming and J lost 2 bases, with 10 bases between them. For the CDR3, the DNA is TGTGCCAGCGGGGCCCGAACCTACGAGCAGTACTTC. Residues: CASGARTYEQYF.

This clone has a single count. CDR3 sequence reads: CASSLLEAYEQYF. Written as DNA, the CDR3 is TGCGCCAGCAGCTTACTCGAGGCCTACGAGCAGTACTTC. The chain is built from TRBV5-1 and TRBJ2-7; D is ambiguous. Germline assignment: CDR1 SGHRS and CDR2 YFSETQ. Trimming removed 2 bases from V and 2 bases from J, with 8 bases in between. The CDR3 contains 13 residues.

As regards this clone: One end of the junction varies from germline; a read error may be responsible. CDR3 loop: CSSSSALGMNTEAFF. CDR3 coding DNA: TGTTCCAGCAGCTCCGCGCTGGGCATGAACACTGAAGCTTTCTTT. The chain joins TRBV7-9 to TRBJ1-1; the D is unclear. The CDR3 runs 15 residues. CDR1 and CDR2 from the germline V gene are SEHNR and FQNEAQ (reference sequence).

The chain links TRBV10-1 to TRBJ2-1, with TRBD2 identical over 10 bases. Germline CDR1 is WNHNN and CDR2 is SYGVQD (reference sequence). The CDR3 has 16 residues. The ends lost 5 bases at V and 8 bases at J; junction bases unmatched: 12. CDR3 DNA: TGCGCCAGCAGTCCCATGACACTAGCGGGGTTGGATGAGCAGTTCTTC. Protein product: CASSPMTLAGLDEQFF.

The genes are TRBV7-9 and TRBJ2-1; TRBD2 matches at 8 bases. V dropped 1 base and J dropped 9; count of bases not matched to a gene: 8. Germline V gene data show CDR1 as SEHNR and CDR2 as FQNEAQ (reference sequence). The CDR3 contains 15 residues. As DNA, the CDR3 is TGTGCCAGCAGCTTAGACGCGGGAGGAGTGGTTGAGCAGTTCTTC. This codes for CASSLDAGGVVEQFF. Full variable domain (remainder filled in from reference TRBV7-9 and TRBJ2-1): DTGVSQNPRHKITKRGQNVTFRCDPISEHNRLYWYRQTLGQGPEFLTYFQNEAQLEKSRLLSDRFSAERPKGSFSTLEIQRTEQGDSAMYLCASSLDAGGVVEQFFGPGTRLTVL.

This clone was counted a single time. This sequence joins TRBV13 and TRBJ2-7; 7 bases line up with TRBD1. Germline V gene data show CDR1 as PRHDT and CDR2 as FYEKMQ (reference sequence). The CDR3 contains 14 residues. Trimming took 5 bases from V and 4 from J; bases not matched to a gene: 8. CDR3 loop: CASSRTGERYEQYF. The CDR3 coding sequence is TGTGCCAGCAGCCGCACAGGGGAAAGGTACGAGCAGTACTTC.

To note about this clone: This sample includes further DNA sequences coding for the same CDR3. The genes are TRBV7-6 and TRBJ1-4, with D possibly being TRBD1 (6 bases). This CDR3 comprises 15 residues. Trimming removed 5 bases from V and 3 bases from J, with 13 bases in between. Germline CDR1 reads SGHVS; CDR2 reads FNYEAQ. The CDR3 region has the DNA TGTGCCAGCAGCGGGGTGCAGGGGTCTAATGAAAAACTGTTTTTT. It encodes CASSGVQGSNEKLFF.

The rearrangement joins TRBV27 to TRBJ1-3; 7 nucleotides line up with TRBD1. CDR3 length equals 15 residues. The junction had 7 bases not matched to a gene; V was cut back by 4 bases and J by 4 bases. Germline lookup yields CDR1 MNHEY and CDR2 SMNVEV (reference sequence). CDR3: CASSSAGTDGNTIYF. In DNA, the CDR3 is TGTGCCAGCAGTTCCGCCGGGACAGACGGAAACACCATATATTTT.

This chain connects TRBV19 to TRBJ2-3; possible D gene TRBD2, 5 bases. The length of the CDR3 is 17 residues. Germline assignment: CDR1 LNHDA and CDR2 SQIVND (reference sequence). Trimming took off 7 bases at V and 1 base at J, with 21 bases between the two ends. The DNA for the CDR3 is TGTGCCAGTACCGCCCGAGGACTCTCTAGCCGCACAGATACGCAGTATTTT. Amino acids: CASTARGLSSRTDTQYF.

The V and J genes are TRBV4-1 and TRBJ2-1; 7 positions agree with TRBD2. CDR3 length equals 13 residues. V was clipped by 8 bases and J by 3 bases; unmatched bases: 4. Germline lookup yields CDR1 MGHRA and CDR2 YSYEKL. CDR3: CASRDYRYNEQFF. As DNA, the CDR3 is TGCGCCAGCCGGGACTACCGCTACAATGAGCAGTTCTTC.

This clone was recorded once. The chain is built from TRBV4-2 and TRBJ1-4; 11 bases map to TRBD1. The germline V gene encodes CDR1 LGHNA and CDR2 YNFKEQ. After removal of 2 bases from V and 10 bases from J, the junction contained 9 bases not matched to a gene. The CDR3 runs 16 residues. Written as DNA, the CDR3 is TGTGCCAGCAGCCAACCTCCGGACAGGGGGCAGCGAAAACTGTTTTTT. Protein sequence: CASSQPPDRGQRKLFF.

J is TRBJ2-4 and V is TRBV28; 11 bases are shared with TRBD2. Trimming removed 5 bases from V and 5 bases from J; junction bases left unmatched: 2. The germline V gene encodes CDR1 MDHEN and CDR2 SYDVKM. CDR3 length: 14 amino acids. The CDR3 nucleotides read TGTGCCAGCAGTATGGGACTAGCGGAAAACATTCAGTACTTC. Its translation is CASSMGLAENIQYF.

V is TRBV11-3 and J is TRBJ2-5; 8 nucleotides align to TRBD2. The junction had 8 bases not matched to a gene; V was cut back by 4 bases and J by 4 bases. The CDR3 spans 15 residues. Per the germline V gene, CDR1 is SGHNT and CDR2 is YENEEA. CDR3 coding DNA: TGTGCCAGCAGCTCCCCCCCGGGAGGGCCAGAGACCCAGTACTTC. Translating it yields CASSSPPGGPETQYF.

V usage is TRBV29-1 and J usage is TRBJ1-2; TRBD1 aligns across 8 bases. CDR3 size: 13 residues. Looked up from germline, CDR1 is SQVTM and CDR2 is ANQGSEA. V lost 1 base, J lost 8 bases, and 6 bases stayed unmatched. The CDR3 bases are TGCAGCGTTGAAGTGTCCAGGGGGCAAGGCTACACCTTC. Encoded protein: CSVEVSRGQGYTF.

This chain joins TRBV5-6 and TRBJ1-2, with a possible D match to TRBD1 (6 bases). The germline V gene has CDR1 SGHDT and CDR2 YYEEEE. The V and J ends lost 4 bases and 4 bases respectively, with 23 bases between them. The CDR3 is 17 amino acids. The CDR3 DNA sequence: TGTGCCAGCAGCCGTCAACCTCCGGGACAACTCTTCTATGGCTACACCTTC. Translated: CASSRQPPGQLFYGYTF.